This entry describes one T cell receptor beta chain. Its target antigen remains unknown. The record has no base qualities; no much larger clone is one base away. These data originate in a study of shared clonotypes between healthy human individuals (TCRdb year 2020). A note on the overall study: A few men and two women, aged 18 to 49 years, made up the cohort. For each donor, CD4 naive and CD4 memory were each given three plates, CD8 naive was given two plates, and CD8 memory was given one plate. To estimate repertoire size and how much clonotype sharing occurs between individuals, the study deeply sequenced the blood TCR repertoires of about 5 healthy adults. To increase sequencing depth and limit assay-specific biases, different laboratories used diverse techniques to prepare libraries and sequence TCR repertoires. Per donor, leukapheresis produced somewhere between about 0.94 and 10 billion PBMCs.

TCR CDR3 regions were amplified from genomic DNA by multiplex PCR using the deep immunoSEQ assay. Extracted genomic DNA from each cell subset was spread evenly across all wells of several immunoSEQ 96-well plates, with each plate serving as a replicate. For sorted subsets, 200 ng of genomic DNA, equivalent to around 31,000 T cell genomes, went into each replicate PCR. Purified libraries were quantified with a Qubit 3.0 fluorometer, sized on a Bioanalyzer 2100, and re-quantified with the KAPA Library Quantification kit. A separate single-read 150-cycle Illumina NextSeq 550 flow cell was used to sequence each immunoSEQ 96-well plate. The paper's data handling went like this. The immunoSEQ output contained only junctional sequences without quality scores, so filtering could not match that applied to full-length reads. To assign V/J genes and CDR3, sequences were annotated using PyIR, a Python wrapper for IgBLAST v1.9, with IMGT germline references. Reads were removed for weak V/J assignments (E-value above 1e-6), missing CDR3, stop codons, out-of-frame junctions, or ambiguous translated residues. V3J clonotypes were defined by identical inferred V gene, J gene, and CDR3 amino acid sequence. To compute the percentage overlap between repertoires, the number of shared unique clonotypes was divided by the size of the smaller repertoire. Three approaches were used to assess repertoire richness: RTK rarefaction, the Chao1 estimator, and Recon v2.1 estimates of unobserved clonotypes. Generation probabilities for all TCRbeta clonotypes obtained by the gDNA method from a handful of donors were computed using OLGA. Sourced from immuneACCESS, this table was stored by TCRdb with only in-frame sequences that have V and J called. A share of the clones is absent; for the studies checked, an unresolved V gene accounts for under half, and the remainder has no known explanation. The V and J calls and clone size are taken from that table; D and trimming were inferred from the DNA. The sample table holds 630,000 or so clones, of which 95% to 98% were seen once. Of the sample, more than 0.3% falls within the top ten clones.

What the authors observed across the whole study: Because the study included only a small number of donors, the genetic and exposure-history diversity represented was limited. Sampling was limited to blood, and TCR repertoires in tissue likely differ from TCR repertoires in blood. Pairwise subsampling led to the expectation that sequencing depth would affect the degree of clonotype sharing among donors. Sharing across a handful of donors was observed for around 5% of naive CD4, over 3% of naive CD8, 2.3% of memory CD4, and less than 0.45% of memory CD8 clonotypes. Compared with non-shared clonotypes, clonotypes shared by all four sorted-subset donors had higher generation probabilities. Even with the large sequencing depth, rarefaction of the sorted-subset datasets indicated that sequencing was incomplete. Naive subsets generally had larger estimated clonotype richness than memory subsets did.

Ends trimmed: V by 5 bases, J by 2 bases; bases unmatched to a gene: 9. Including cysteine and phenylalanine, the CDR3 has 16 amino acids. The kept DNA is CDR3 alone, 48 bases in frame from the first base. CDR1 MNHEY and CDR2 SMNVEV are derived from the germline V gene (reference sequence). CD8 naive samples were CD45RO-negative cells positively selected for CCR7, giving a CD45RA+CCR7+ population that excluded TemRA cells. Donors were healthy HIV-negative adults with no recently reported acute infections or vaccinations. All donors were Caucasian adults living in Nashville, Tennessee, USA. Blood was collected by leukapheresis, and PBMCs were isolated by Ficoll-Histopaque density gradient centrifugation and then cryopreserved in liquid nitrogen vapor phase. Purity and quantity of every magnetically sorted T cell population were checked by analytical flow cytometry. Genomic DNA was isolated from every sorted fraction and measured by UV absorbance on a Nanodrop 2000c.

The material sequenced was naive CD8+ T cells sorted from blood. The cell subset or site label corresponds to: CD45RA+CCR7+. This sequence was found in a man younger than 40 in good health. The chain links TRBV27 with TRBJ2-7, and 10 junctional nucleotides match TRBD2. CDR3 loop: CASSLLLAGLTYEQYF. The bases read TGTGCCAGCAGTCTTCTACTAGCGGGGCTGACCTACGAGCAGTACTTC.